Reported below is one T cell receptor beta chain. The germline V gene encodes CDR1 WNHNN and CDR2 SYGVQD (reference sequence). This CDR3 is 15 amino acids long. In the original workflow: It was from reference gene primer amplification that nucleated cell counts were estimated. The table came from immunoSEQ multiplex PCR; TCRdb's copy has only in-frame clones and leaves some out. V and J calls and clone size are copied from that table; D and trimming were computed from the DNA. The sample includes more than 200,000 clones, around 84% seen only once; the top ten take over 5%. This sample is part of a study of blood T cell repertoires in COVID-19. Study in general: The United States, Italy and Spain were the sources of the acute and convalescent COVID-19 samples. The cDNA or gDNA used as material had been derived from T cells, B-cell-depleted T cells, or PBMCs.

A Seattle source enrolled patients during active infection and followed them longitudinally. The rearrangement joins TRBV10-1 to TRBJ2-2, with TRBD2 matching over 8 bases. This TCR was recovered from a woman aged 60-70 years with COVID-19, enrolled during active disease. Specimen: peripheral blood. CDR3 coding DNA: TGCGTCCGGGGGGGTTCCCGCGCGAACACCGGGGAGCTGTTTTTT. Its protein is CVRGGSRANTGELFF.